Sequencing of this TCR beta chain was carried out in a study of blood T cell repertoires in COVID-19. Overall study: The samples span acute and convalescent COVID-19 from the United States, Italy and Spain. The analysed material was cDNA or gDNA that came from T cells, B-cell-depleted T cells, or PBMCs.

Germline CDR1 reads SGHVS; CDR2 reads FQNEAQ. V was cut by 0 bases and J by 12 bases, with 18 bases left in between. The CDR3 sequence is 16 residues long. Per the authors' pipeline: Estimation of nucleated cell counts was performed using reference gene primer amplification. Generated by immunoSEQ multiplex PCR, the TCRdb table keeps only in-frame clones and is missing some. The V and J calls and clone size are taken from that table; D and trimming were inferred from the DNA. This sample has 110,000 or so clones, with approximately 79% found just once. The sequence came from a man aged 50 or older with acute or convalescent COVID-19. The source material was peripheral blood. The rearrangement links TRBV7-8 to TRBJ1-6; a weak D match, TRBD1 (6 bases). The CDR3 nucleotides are TGTGCCAGCAGCTTAGCAGGGGGGCCGGGCGGGGGACCCCTCCACTTT. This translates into CASSLAGGPGGGPLHF. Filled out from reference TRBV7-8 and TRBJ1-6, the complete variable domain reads GAGVSQSPRYKVAKRGQDVALRCDPISGHVSLFWYQQALGQGPEFLTYFQNEAQLDKSGLPSDRFFAERPEGSVSTLKIQRTQQEDSAVYLCASSLAGGPGGGPLHFGNGTRLTVT.